The next 2 T cell receptor beta chains were all read from a single sample in a study of T cells in Graves' hyperthyroidism and ophthalmopathy. RNA transcripts provided the source from which TCR beta CDR3 regions were amplified. The HTBI set primed first-round TCR CDR3 RT-PCR. TCRdb fed the multiplex PCR reads into MiXCR, producing one record per CDR3 protein. This table has approximately 520,000 distinct CDR3 sequences, approximately 24% appearing once. Sequencing input: blood. All receptors derive from a woman in her twenties or thirties with Graves' ophthalmopathy.

The chain couples TRBV11-2 to TRBJ2-1; TRBD1 is a possible D gene (5 bases). V lost 2 bases and J 4 bases, leaving 12 bases between the germline ends. Looked up from germline, CDR1 is SGHAT and CDR2 is FQNNGV. The CDR3 has 15 residues. CDR3 sequence (DNA): TGTGCCAGCAGCTTAAGATCGACAGAGTACAATGAGCAGTTCTTC. This translates into CASSLRSTEYNEQFF.

This clonotype was detected ten times or more. The rearrangement links TRBV24-1 to TRBJ1-1, with 8 nucleotides matching TRBD1. Germline V CDR1 and CDR2: KGHDR, SFDVKD. This CDR3 is 16 amino acids long. Trimming cost V 3 bases and J 4 bases; bases outside gene matches: 9. Here the CDR3 DNA reads TGTGCCACCAGTGATGCCGGACAGGGATTGGGCACTGAAGCTTTCTTT. Its protein is CATSDAGQGLGTEAFF.